Listed here are 11 T cell receptor beta chains from one sample, sequenced in a study of blood T cell repertoires in COVID-19. TCRdb's table, derived via immunoSEQ multiplex PCR, lists solely in-frame clones and lacks some. The repertoire includes over 250,000 clones, around 90% of them detected once, and roughly 2.2% sits in the top ten. Source material: peripheral blood. These TCRs come from a man aged 45 to 65 with acute or convalescent COVID-19.

V gene TRBV2 combines with J gene TRBJ2-7, with 7 bases lining up with TRBD2. The germline V gene has CDR1 SNHLY and CDR2 FYNNEI. Germline trimming cut 4 bases from V and 0 bases from J; bases unmatched to any gene: 3. This CDR3 region has 14 residues. CDR3 amino acids: CASSGRGSSYEQYF. Here the CDR3 DNA reads TGTGCCAGCAGTGGGCGGGGGAGCTCCTACGAGCAGTACTTC. Based on the CDR3 plus reference TRBV2 and TRBJ2-7, the full variable domain is EPEVTQTPSHQVTQMGQEVILRCVPISNHLYFYWYRQILGQKVEFLVSFYNNEISEKSEIFDDQFSVERPDGSNFTLKIRSTKLEDSAMYFCASSGRGSSYEQYFGPGTRLTVT.

The chain carries TRBV29-1 and TRBJ2-1, with TRBD1 identical over 9 bases. The germline gives CDR1 SQVTM, CDR2 ANQGSEA. The V gene end was trimmed by 5 bases and the J gene end by 4 bases; junction bases not matched to a gene: 3. The CDR3 has 13 residues. The CDR3 is CSVRDRVYNEQFF. In DNA form, the CDR3 reads TGCAGCGTTCGGGACAGGGTTTACAATGAGCAGTTCTTC.

The V gene is TRBV10-2, the J gene TRBJ2-5, with D possibly matching TRBD1 (6 bases). This CDR3 contains 13 residues. The germline V gene has CDR1 WSHSY and CDR2 SAAADI. V was cut by 10 bases and J by 4 bases, with 16 bases left in between. CDR3 in DNA: TGCGCCACCTTCGAACTAGGGGGAGAGACCCAGTACTTC. The encoded protein is CATFELGGETQYF.

The rearrangement joins TRBV6-5 to TRBJ1-1, with TRBD1 as a possible D gene (5 bases). The V end lost 5 bases, the J end lost 4 bases, and 14 bases lay between the germline ends. This CDR3 is built from 14 residues. Germline loops: CDR1 MNHEY, CDR2 SVGAGI. The CDR3 nucleotides are TGTGCCAGCAGTCAGGGTTTCGCGATCACTGAAGCTTTCTTT. This sequence encodes CASSQGFAITEAFF.

The chain is built from TRBV19 and TRBJ2-3, with 8 bases that match TRBD2. The CDR3 sequence is 17 residues long. The V and J ends lost 0 bases and 4 bases, in that order; junction bases with no gene match: 9. Germline CDR1 and CDR2: LNHDA and SQIVND (reference sequence). Here the CDR3 DNA reads TGTGCCAGTAGTATAGAACTGATCGGGGGGGCAGCAGATACGCAGTATTTT. This sequence encodes CASSIELIGGAADTQYF.

The gene calls are TRBV13 and TRBJ2-3; D is unclear. The germline V and J ends were trimmed by 3 bases and 5 bases, with 9 bases remaining between them. Germline V gene sequence: CDR1 PRHDT, CDR2 FYEKMQ (reference sequence). The CDR3 runs to 13 residues. The CDR3 is CASSLSPKDTQYF. As DNA, the CDR3 is TGTGCCAGCAGCTTGAGTCCCAAAGATACGCAGTATTTT. Full variable domain (missing parts from reference TRBV13 and TRBJ2-3): AAGVIQSPRHLIKEKRETATLKCYPIPRHDTVYWYQQGPGQDPQFLISFYEKMQSDKGSIPDRFSAQQFSDYHSELNMSSLELGDSALYFCASSLSPKDTQYFGPGTRLTVL.

The chain employs TRBV7-9 and TRBJ1-2, with TRBD1 identical over 11 bases. The length of the CDR3 is 15 residues. The germline gives CDR1 SEHNR, CDR2 FQNEAQ (reference sequence). Trimming took 5 bases from V and 3 from J; bases not matched to a gene: 5. The DNA for the CDR3 is TGTGCCAGCAGCCTAGGACAGGGGGCAGACTATGGCTACACCTTC. It yields the protein CASSLGQGADYGYTF.

A single count supports this clone. V and J are TRBV4-1 and TRBJ1-2; 9 bases map to TRBD1. Germline CDR1 reads MGHRA; CDR2 reads YSYEKL. Germline trimming cut 2 bases from V and 5 bases from J; bases unmatched to any gene: 9. This CDR3 is built from 16 residues. Here the CDR3 DNA reads TGCGCCAGCAGCCAACGGAACAGGGGGCAAAGTTATGGCTACACCTTC. Residues: CASSQRNRGQSYGYTF.

Worth noting for this clone: The same CDR3 can be traced to other DNA sequences in this sample. This chain uses TRBV30 with TRBJ1-3, with D maybe TRBD1 (5 bases). The V gene's germline CDR1 is GTSNPN and CDR2 SVGIG (reference sequence). V was pared by 0 bases and J by 1 base, with 7 bases between. CDR3 length equals 14 residues. CDR3 sequence: CAWSVGGSGNTIYF. CDR3 in DNA: TGTGCCTGGAGTGTGGGGGGATCTGGAAACACCATATATTTT.

The V gene is TRBV9, the J gene TRBJ1-2, with TRBD1 identical over 9 bases. This CDR3 is 13 amino acids long. CDR1 is SGDLS and CDR2 is YYNGEE in the germline V gene. Trimming cost V 5 bases and J 6 bases; bases outside gene matches: 5. In DNA, the CDR3 is TGTGCCAGCAGGGCGACAGGGGGGCATGGCTACACCTTC. It is translated as CASRATGGHGYTF.

The table lists this clone with a few counts. Here the CDR3 reads CASTVGLTNEKLFF. CDR3 DNA: TGTGCCAGCACCGTGGGACTGACTAATGAAAAACTGTTTTTT. This chain links TRBV2 with TRBJ1-4; a possible D gene is TRBD1 (5 bases). Trimming shortened V by 7 bases and J by 2 bases, and 11 bases separated the two germline ends. The CDR3 runs to 14 residues. Germline loops: CDR1 SNHLY, CDR2 FYNNEI.